This T cell receptor beta chain emerged from a study of regulatory and conventional T cells in breast cancer. CDR3 size: 15 residues. CDR1 DFQATT and CDR2 SNEGSKA come from the germline V gene (reference sequence). V gave up 5 bases and J gave up 1 base; unmatched junction bases: 6. TCRdb reprocessed the PCR reads with MiXCR, giving one entry per CDR3 protein. Here the sample spans 1,200 or so distinct CDR3 sequences, around 35% being singletons. This chain connects TRBV20-1 to TRBJ2-4; 9 bases are a match to TRBD1. Sequencing was carried out using regulatory T cells from blood. The TCR was taken from a female donor with breast cancer. The CDR3 is CSAGYGTGAKNIQYF. Here the CDR3 DNA reads TGCAGTGCTGGATACGGGACAGGGGCCAAAAACATTCAGTACTTC.